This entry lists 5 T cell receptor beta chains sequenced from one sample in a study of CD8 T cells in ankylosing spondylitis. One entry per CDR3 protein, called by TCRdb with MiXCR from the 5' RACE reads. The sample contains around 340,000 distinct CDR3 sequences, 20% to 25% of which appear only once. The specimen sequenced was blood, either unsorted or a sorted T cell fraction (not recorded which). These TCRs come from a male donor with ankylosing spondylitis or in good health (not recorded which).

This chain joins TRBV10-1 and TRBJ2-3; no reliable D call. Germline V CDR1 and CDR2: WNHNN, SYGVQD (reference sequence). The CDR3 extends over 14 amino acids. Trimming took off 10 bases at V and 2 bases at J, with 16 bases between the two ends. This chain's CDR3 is CAIPAGETTDTQYF. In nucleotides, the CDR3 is TGCGCCATCCCAGCTGGGGAAACCACAGATACGCAGTATTTT.

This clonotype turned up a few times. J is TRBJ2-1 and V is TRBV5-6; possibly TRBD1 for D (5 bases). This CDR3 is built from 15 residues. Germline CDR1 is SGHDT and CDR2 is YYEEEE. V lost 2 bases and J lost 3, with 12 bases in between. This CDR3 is CASSFRRGGYNEQFF. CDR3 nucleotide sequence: TGTGCCAGCAGCTTTAGAAGGGGTGGCTACAATGAGCAGTTCTTC.

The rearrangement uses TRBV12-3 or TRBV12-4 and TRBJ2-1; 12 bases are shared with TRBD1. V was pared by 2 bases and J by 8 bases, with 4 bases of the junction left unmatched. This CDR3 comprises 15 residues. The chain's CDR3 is CASSLRDRGPDEQFF. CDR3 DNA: TGTGCCAGCAGTTTAAGGGACAGGGGGCCGGATGAGCAGTTCTTC.

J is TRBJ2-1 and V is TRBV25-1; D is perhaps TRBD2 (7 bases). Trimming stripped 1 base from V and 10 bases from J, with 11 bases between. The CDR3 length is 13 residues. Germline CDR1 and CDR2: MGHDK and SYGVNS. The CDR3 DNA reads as TGTGCCAGCAGTGAATCGGGGGGCGGGGAGCAGTTCTTC. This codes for CASSESGGGEQFF.

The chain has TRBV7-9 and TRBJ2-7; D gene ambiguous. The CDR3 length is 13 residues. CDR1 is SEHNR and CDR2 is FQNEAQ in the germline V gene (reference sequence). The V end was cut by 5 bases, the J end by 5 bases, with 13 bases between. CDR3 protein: CASSLGRQDEQYF. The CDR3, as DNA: TGTGCCAGCAGCCTGGGCCGGCAGGACGAGCAGTACTTC.